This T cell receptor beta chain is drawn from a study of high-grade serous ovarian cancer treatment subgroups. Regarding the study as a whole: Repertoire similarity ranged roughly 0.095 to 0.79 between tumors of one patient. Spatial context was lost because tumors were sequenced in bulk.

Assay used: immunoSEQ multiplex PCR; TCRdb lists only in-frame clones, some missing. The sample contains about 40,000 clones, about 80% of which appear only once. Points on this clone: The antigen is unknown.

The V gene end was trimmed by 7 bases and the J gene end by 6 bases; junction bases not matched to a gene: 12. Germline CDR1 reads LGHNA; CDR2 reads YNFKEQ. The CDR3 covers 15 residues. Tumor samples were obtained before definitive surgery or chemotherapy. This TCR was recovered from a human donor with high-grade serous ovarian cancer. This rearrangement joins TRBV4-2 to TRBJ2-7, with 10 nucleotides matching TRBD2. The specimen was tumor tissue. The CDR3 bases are TGTGCCAGCACCCCTGCAGCGGGAGGGCATGGCGAGCAGTACTTC. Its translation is CASTPAAGGHGEQYF.